The clone carrying this T cell receptor beta chain was picked up a small number of times. Germline V gene lookup returns CDR1 SGHNT and CDR2 YYREEE (reference sequence). The CDR3 sequence is 14 residues long. With 4 bases removed from V and 7 bases from J, the gap between germline ends came to 17 bases. These data come from a study of cytomegalovirus exposure and HLA in healthy donors. The PCR used 60 Vbeta and 13 Jbeta primers. Assay used: immunoSEQ multiplex PCR; TCRdb lists only in-frame clones, some missing. The table lists under 250,000 clones, more than 70% of them singletons. The sample was PBMCs. This sequence originates from a boy aged 5-17 years in good health and CMV-seronegative. The chain couples TRBV5-4 to TRBJ1-1, with D possibly TRBD1 on 6 matching bases. This chain's CDR3 is CASSPRDTNFEAFF. CDR3 DNA sequence: TGTGCCAGCAGCCCCCGGGACACGAATTTTGAAGCTTTCTTT.